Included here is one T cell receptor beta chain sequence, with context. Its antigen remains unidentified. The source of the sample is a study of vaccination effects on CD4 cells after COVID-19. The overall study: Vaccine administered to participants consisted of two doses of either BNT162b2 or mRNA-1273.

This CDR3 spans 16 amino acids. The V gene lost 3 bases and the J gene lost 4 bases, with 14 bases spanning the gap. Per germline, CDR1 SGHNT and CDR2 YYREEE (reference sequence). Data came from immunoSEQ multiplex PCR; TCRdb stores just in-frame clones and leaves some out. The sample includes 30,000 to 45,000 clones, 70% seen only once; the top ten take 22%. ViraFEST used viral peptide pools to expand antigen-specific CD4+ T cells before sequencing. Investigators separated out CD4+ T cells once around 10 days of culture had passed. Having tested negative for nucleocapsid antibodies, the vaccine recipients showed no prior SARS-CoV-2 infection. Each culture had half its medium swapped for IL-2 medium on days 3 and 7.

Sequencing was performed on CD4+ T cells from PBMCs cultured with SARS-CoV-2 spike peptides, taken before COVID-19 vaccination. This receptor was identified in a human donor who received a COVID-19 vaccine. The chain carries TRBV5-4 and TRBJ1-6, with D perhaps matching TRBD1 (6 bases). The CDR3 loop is CASSSRTVAYNSPLHF. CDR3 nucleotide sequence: TGTGCCAGCAGCTCCCGGACAGTAGCTTATAATTCACCCCTCCACTTT.